This T cell receptor beta chain was sequenced in a study of blood T cells in healthy people across ages. Study outcomes and limitations: In the absence of known donor CMV status, changes in expanded clonotypes were possibly confounded.

Total RNA, at least 6 micrograms per sample, came from PBMCs. Points on this clonotype: Its antigen is unidentified.

Germline values: CDR1 DFQATT, CDR2 SNEGSKA (reference sequence). The length of the CDR3 is 14 residues. The V and J ends lost 0 bases and 2 bases respectively, with 10 bases between them. The use of a sample-barcoded 5' primer and a J-beta primer mix characterized a second PCR of roughly 6 to 11 cycles. MiXCR, run by TCRdb on the 5' RACE reads, gives a single entry per CDR3 protein. The sample lists approximately 1,700,000 distinct CDR3 sequences, roughly two fifths occurring once. The sequence came from a human donor in good health. This chain joins TRBV20-1 and TRBJ2-5, with D perhaps TRBD1 (6 bases). Sequenced: blood. CDR3 nucleotides: TGCAGTGCTAGAGATAGGGGGTTACAAGAGACCCAGTACTTC. This gives the protein CSARDRGLQETQYF.